Following are 15 T cell receptor beta chains from one sample sequenced in a study of T cells in women clearing cervical HPV infection. The protocol was immunoSEQ multiplex PCR, while the TCRdb copy is restricted to in-frame clones and leaves out a portion. The data show 30,000 to 45,000 clones, and the top ten clones hold roughly 1.6%. Sequencing input: blood buffy coat. The receptors were sampled from a woman between 18 and 69 years old with a cervical HPV16 infection that either progressed to CIN3+ or cleared (not recorded which).

On this clone itself: The CDR3 end falls 3 residues outside the read, so it is completed with the germline J gene. V is TRBV6-1 and J is TRBJ2-3; D may be TRBD1 (6 bases). CDR3 length equals 16 residues. The V gene's germline CDR1 is MNHNS and CDR2 SASEGT. CDR3 in amino acids: CASSENFGRGQETQYF. The covered CDR3 bases are TGTGCCAGCAGTGAAAATTTTGGAAGGGGACAAGAGACG.

Details on this clone: The CDR3 end is not reached by the read, which stops 3 residues before it; the germline J gene fills it in. The V gene is TRBV2, the J gene TRBJ1-2; no clear D gene. Germline V gives CDR1 SNHLY, CDR2 FYNNEI. V gave up 1 base and J gave up 0 bases, with 9 bases separating them. The CDR3 has 15 amino acids. CDR3 bases read: TGTGCCAGCAGTGAAGTTGGTGCTACTAACTATGGC. Translating it yields CASSEVGATNYG. The entire CDR3 reads CASSEVGATNYGYTF.

On this clone itself: The read falls 3 residues short of the CDR3 end, and the missing part is taken from the germline J gene. The rearrangement links TRBV29-1 to TRBJ1-2; no reliable D call. The CDR3 is 13 residues long. Germline values: CDR1 SQVTM, CDR2 ANQGSEA. V was trimmed by 1 base and J by 4 bases, leaving 10 bases between them. The CDR3 reads CSVEAGFGYGYTF. The part of the CDR3 DNA that was read is TGCAGCGTTGAAGCGGGGTTTGGCTATGGC.

Notes on this clone: The CDR3 end falls 3 residues outside the read, so it is completed with the germline J gene. The rearrangement joins TRBV20-1 to TRBJ2-7, with D possibly being TRBD2 (5 bases). Trimming cost V 2 bases and J 1 base, with 12 bases left between them. CDR3 size: 14 residues. From germline, CDR1 is DFQATT and CDR2 SNEGSKA (reference sequence). The part of the CDR3 DNA that was read is TGCAGTGCTAGACTGGACCGGGGTTCCTACGAG. It is translated as CSARLDRGSYE. The CDR3 in its entirety is CSARLDRGSYEQYF.

On this clone: The CDR3 end lies 3 residues beyond the end of the read and is filled in from the germline J gene. The gene calls are TRBV24-1 and TRBJ2-3, with D perhaps matching TRBD2 (5 bases). V lost 2 bases, J lost 1 base, and 12 bases lay in between. CDR3 length equals 16 residues. Germline CDR1 reads KGHDR; CDR2 reads SFDVKD. The CDR3 region is CATSDWGYSGTDTQYF. CDR3 DNA, as far as it was read: TGTGCCACCAGTGATTGGGGTTATAGCGGCACAGATACG.

With regard to this clone: The read gets to within 3 residues of the CDR3 end, and the germline J gene fills in the rest. V is TRBV12-3 or TRBV12-4 and J is TRBJ1-6; perhaps TRBD1 as D (5 bases). The CDR3 extends over 12 amino acids. The CDR3 DNA, read in part, is TGTGCCAGCACGCTAGGGGTTTCGCCC. Translation gives CASTLGVSP. The entire CDR3 sequence reads CASTLGVSPLHF.

As to this clone: The sequenced fragment ends 3 residues before the CDR3 boundary, so the rest is inferred from the germline J gene. The V call is TRBV18, the J call TRBJ1-2; D is perhaps TRBD1 (5 bases). CDR1 and CDR2 (germline): KGHSH, LQKENI. This CDR3 region has 17 residues. The sequenced part of the CDR3 DNA is TGTGCCAGCTCACCACTCCCCAGCGGGGGTAGCACAGATACC. This codes for CASSPLPSGGSTDT. The entire CDR3 is CASSPLPSGGSTDTYTF.

On this clone itself: The CDR3 is cut off 3 residues early in the read; its end comes from the germline J gene. The rearrangement joins TRBV19 to TRBJ1-1, with 10 bases that match TRBD1. The germline gives CDR1 LNHDA, CDR2 SQIVND (reference sequence). The CDR3 totals 13 residues. The trim removed 10 bases at V and 3 bases at J, leaving 5 bases unmatched. The CDR3 DNA, read in part, is TGTGCCACCCAGACAGGGGGCCACACTGAA. Amino acids: CATQTGGHTE. The full CDR3 sequence reads CATQTGGHTEAFF.

Concerning this clone: The read halts 3 residues ahead of the CDR3 end, with the missing end drawn from the germline J gene. The chain links TRBV18 to TRBJ2-7; 8 nucleotides line up with TRBD1. The junction had 7 bases not matched to a gene; V was cut back by 2 bases and J by 4 bases. This CDR3 has 15 amino acids. Germline CDR1 is KGHSH and CDR2 is LQKENI. The CDR3 spells CASSPKDRDEYEQYF. The CDR3 bases that were read are TGTGCCAGCTCACCAAAGGACAGGGACGAGTACGAG.

Worth noting for this clone: Read data end 3 residues before the CDR3 end; the end is taken from the germline J gene. The chain uses TRBV7-3 and TRBJ2-3; TRBD2 matches at 12 bases. Germline CDR1 reads SGHTA; CDR2 reads FQGTGA. The CDR3 is 16 residues long. V dropped 5 bases and J dropped 2; count of bases not matched to a gene: 5. The CDR3 bases that were read are TGTGCCAGCAGCCCAACTAGCGGGGGGCTCACAGATACG. The encoded protein is CASSPTSGGLTDT. The full-length CDR3 reads as CASSPTSGGLTDTQYF.

Comment on this clone: The read ends 3 residues early relative to the CDR3; the germline J gene fills the gap. The chain recombines TRBV7-9 with TRBJ1-2, with 11 nucleotides matching TRBD1. Germline CDR1 and CDR2: SEHNR and FQNEAQ (reference sequence). The CDR3 is made up of 13 amino acids. The sequenced part of the CDR3 DNA is TGTGCCAGCAGCTTCGGGACAGGGGGTGAC. Amino acids: CASSFGTGGD. The whole CDR3 sequence is CASSFGTGGDYTF.

CDR3 region: CASSFSDSPLHF. CDR3 DNA, as far as it was read: TGTGCCAGCAGTTTCAGCGATTCACCC. The chain carries TRBV11-2 and TRBJ1-6, with D unresolved. Read coverage stops 3 residues before the CDR3 terminus; the germline J gene supplies the remainder. The CDR3 length is 12 residues. Trimming took off 6 bases at V and 8 bases at J, with 8 bases between the two ends. Germline CDR1 is SGHAT and CDR2 is FQNNGV.

In the case of this clone: The CDR3 goes on 3 residues after the read ends, and that part is filled in from the germline J gene. The V call is TRBV9, the J call TRBJ2-7, with 7 bases identical to TRBD1. CDR1 is SGDLS, CDR2 YYNGEE, per germline. Losses at the gene ends were 4 bases for V and 6 bases for J; bases not matched to a gene: 10. The CDR3 extends over 14 amino acids. The part of the CDR3 DNA that was read is TGTGCCAGCAGCTTTCCGGGACAGACGGGCGAG. Amino acids: CASSFPGQTGE. The full CDR3 reads CASSFPGQTGEQYF.

As concerns this clone: The missing CDR3 end, 3 residues past where the read stops, is filled in from the germline J gene. This chain joins TRBV20-1 and TRBJ1-2, with a possible D match to TRBD1 (6 bases). This CDR3 spans 13 amino acids. Per the germline V gene, CDR1 is DFQATT and CDR2 is SNEGSKA (reference sequence). The V end lost 6 bases, the J end lost 7 bases, and 18 bases lay between the germline ends. CDR3 DNA (partial): TGCAGTGCCCCTCTGTCATGGGGGCTTGGC. This gives the protein CSAPLSWGLG. The whole CDR3 reads CSAPLSWGLGYTF.

About this clone: The read ends 3 residues shy of where the CDR3 ends; the end is completed using the germline J gene. The rearrangement links TRBV29-1 to TRBJ2-2; D is ambiguous. Trimming shortened V by 4 bases and J by 2 bases, and 5 bases separated the two germline ends. CDR1 and CDR2 (germline): SQVTM, ANQGSEA. The CDR3 spans 12 residues. CDR3 region: CSVGVNTGELFF. The CDR3 DNA, read in part, is TGCAGCGTTGGCGTAAACACCGGGGAG.